In this sample, the clone carrying this T cell receptor (beta chain) turned up many times. Its antigen remains unidentified. Amplified TCR beta CDR3 regions derived from RNA transcripts. First-round RT-PCR of the TCR CDR3 relied on the HTBI primer set. TCRdb called the multiplex PCR reads again in MiXCR, with one record for every CDR3 protein. The sample lists roughly 660,000 distinct CDR3 sequences, roughly a sixth occurring once. This sample is drawn from a study of T cells in Graves' hyperthyroidism and ophthalmopathy. Whole-study results and caveats: By a 13 V-J model, ophthalmopathy was set apart from stable hyperthyroidism. Blood also showed most of the thyroid clonotypes that were expanded above 0.001.

Clinical symptoms, serum thyroxine, TRAb, thyroid ultrasound and orbital computed tomography informed diagnoses. PBMCs came from 8.5 to 10 ml fresh peripheral blood. The specimen sequenced was blood. This TCR came from a man in his forties or fifties with Graves' hyperthyroidism.

The CDR3 reads CASSLVPSGNYEQFF. CDR3 coding DNA: TGCGCCAGCAGCTTGGTTCCTAGCGGGAATTATGAGCAGTTCTTC. V and J are TRBV5-1 and TRBJ2-1; 9 positions match TRBD2. Germline lookup yields CDR1 SGHRS and CDR2 YFSETQ. This CDR3 spans 15 amino acids. J lost 8 bases, V lost 0 bases, and 6 bases had no gene match.